Described below is a single T cell receptor (beta chain) sequence and its context. Other DNA sequences from this sample encode an identical CDR3 as well. About 2.2 micrograms of genomic DNA, which was extracted from cryopreserved PBMCs, served as the material used for the TCR beta libraries. This record comes from a study of cytotoxic CD8 clonotypes in ibrutinib-treated CLL. Study details: Included were 11 to 12 relapsed/refractory and about 15 treatment-naive patients, of whom about 18 were IGHV unmutated. Response samples were taken after a median of around 11 months on treatment, range 6 to 36.

CDR3 size: 14 residues. The V and J ends lost 4 bases and 3 bases respectively, with 13 bases between them. Germline lookup yields CDR1 SGHTA and CDR2 FQGNSA. Investigators sought sequencing depths of between 1 in 200,000 and 1 in 1 million T cells. The data were produced by immunoSEQ multiplex PCR, yet TCRdb's version contains in-frame clones alone and is incomplete. The sample yields about 130,000 clones, under 90% seen once. Here the sequenced sample was PBMCs, taken after 24 months of ibrutinib treatment. The chain joins TRBV7-2 to TRBJ2-7; tentative D call: TRBD1 (5 bases). This sequence was found in a human donor with chronic lymphocytic leukemia. CDR3 in DNA: TGTGCCAGCAGCTCCCAGGGTGGCGGCTACGAGCAGTACTTC. Amino acid sequence: CASSSQGGGYEQYF.